A single TCR beta chain is shown here with its context. Antigen specificity is unknown. This specimen belongs to a study of identical twins. A single record per CDR3 protein comes from TCRdb applying MiXCR to the 5' RACE reads. The data contain approximately 1.8 million distinct CDR3 sequences, roughly 35% of them singletons. Findings and limits, study-wide: The study reached conclusions through statistical analysis that was cross-sectional, not following the same donors. Twin-shared out-of-frame alpha sequences showed excess low generation probability.

Germline V lookup: CDR1 MGHRA, CDR2 YSYEKL. The CDR3 loop spans 16 amino acids. Trimming cost V 3 bases and J 0 bases; bases outside gene matches: 8. The rearrangement links TRBV4-1 to TRBJ2-7, with TRBD1 identical over 7 bases. Sequencing was performed on cord blood. This clonotype was sampled from a newborn girl in good health. The CDR3 loop is CASSHRSDRNSYEQYF. CDR3 in DNA: TGCGCCAGCAGCCATCGCTCGGACAGGAACTCCTACGAGCAGTACTTC.